A selection of T cell receptor beta chains follows, all from one sample in a study of beta chain features in type 1 diabetes. The repertoire was sequenced with immunoSEQ multiplex PCR; TCRdb's copy has only in-frame clones and lacks some. The top ten hold over 0.1% of the sample, which has around 600,000 clones, about an eighth seen once. Sequenced material: naive CD4+ T cells from blood. Receptors originate from a man aged 30 to 39 with type 1 diabetes. Both conserved end residues are part of each CDR3. A D gene is named only where the DNA matches it firmly. Size is stated for part of the rows, as once, few or many counts, or as a class when the clone is expanded.

size,D,V,J,CDR3,DNA
-,TRBD2,TRBV5-4,TRBJ2-1,CASSQTGTSGDNEQFF,TGTGCCAGCAGCCAGACCGGGACTAGCGGGGACAATGAGCAGTTCTTC
-,TRBD2,TRBV9,TRBJ2-3,CASSGGLAVPTQYF,TGTGCCAGCAGCGGCGGACTAGCGGTCCCTACGCAGTATTTT
few,-,TRBV27,TRBJ2-3,CASSLGVSGTDTQYF,TGTGCCAGCAGTTTAGGAGTTTCGGGCACAGATACGCAGTATTTT
-,-,TRBV18,TRBJ1-5,CASSLDSKNQPQHF,TGTGCCAGCTCACTAGACAGCAAAAATCAGCCCCAGCATTTT
few,-,TRBV9,TRBJ2-7,CASTWDTHYEQYF,TGTGCCAGCACTTGGGACACCCACTACGAGCAGTACTTC
-,TRBD1,TRBV9,TRBJ1-6,CASSVATGKESPLHF,TGTGCCAGCAGCGTCGCGACAGGGAAAGAATCACCCCTCCACTTT
-,-,TRBV6-6,TRBJ1-2,CASSSAAETGYTF,TGTGCCAGCAGCTCCGCGGCGGAGACTGGCTACACCTTC
few,-,TRBV6-5,TRBJ2-7,CASSYSGGPSYEQYF,TGTGCCAGCAGTTACTCGGGAGGACCCTCCTACGAGCAGTACTTC
-,TRBD1,TRBV6-5,TRBJ2-2,CASRLPGGTGELFF,TGTGCCAGCAGGCTTCCAGGGGGCACCGGGGAGCTGTTTTTT
-,TRBD2,TRBV5-1,TRBJ2-3,CASSLAVAWGMDTQYF,TGCGCCAGCAGCCTAGCGGTCGCATGGGGGATGGATACGCAGTATTTT
-,-,TRBV29-1,TRBJ1-4,CSVDFGEKLFF,TGCAGCGTTGATTTCGGCGAAAAACTGTTTTTT
few,TRBD1,TRBV19,TRBJ2-6,CASRTGGSGANVLTF,TGTGCCAGTAGAACAGGGGGCTCTGGGGCCAACGTCCTGACTTTC
few,TRBD1,TRBV4-3,TRBJ1-2,CASSRDRVVDGYTF,TGCGCCAGCAGCCGGGACAGGGTAGTTGATGGCTACACCTTC
few,-,TRBV19,TRBJ1-2,CASSTPGGYRGLANYGYTF,TGTGCCAGTAGTACACCGGGAGGGTACAGAGGATTAGCTAACTATGGCTACACCTTC
-,-,TRBV27,TRBJ1-6,CASKGTVGSSYNSPLHF,TGTGCCAGCAAAGGAACAGTCGGAAGCTCCTATAATTCACCCCTCCACTTT
-,-,TRBV7-8,TRBJ1-1,CASSLYRTKNTEAFF,TGTGCCAGCAGCTTATATAGGACAAAGAACACTGAAGCTTTCTTT
-,-,TRBV4-2,TRBJ2-3,CASSQGGSAGRYTDTQYF,TGTGCCAGCAGCCAAGGGGGGTCGGCGGGGCGATACACAGATACGCAGTATTTT
few,-,TRBV14,TRBJ2-2,CASSQDRYTGELFF,TGTGCCAGCAGCCAGGACCGCTACACCGGGGAGCTGTTTTTT
few,-,TRBV28,TRBJ2-2,CASGGHLPTGELFF,TGTGCCAGCGGGGGACATCTTCCAACCGGGGAGCTGTTTTTT
-,-,TRBV6-4,TRBJ2-3,CASSPLQADTQYF,TGTGCCAGCAGTCCCCTCCAGGCAGATACGCAGTATTTT
few,-,TRBV30,TRBJ1-5,CAWRSDGRNQPQHF,TGTGCCTGGAGGTCGGACGGTCGTAATCAGCCCCAGCATTTT
few,-,TRBV30,TRBJ1-6,CAWRPGPTINSPLHF,TGTGCCTGGAGGCCGGGTCCGACGATTAATTCACCCCTCCACTTT
-,-,TRBV30,TRBJ2-5,CAWSPSGTAETQYF,TGTGCCTGGAGCCCATCAGGGACGGCGGAGACCCAGTACTTC
few,TRBD1,TRBV28,TRBJ2-7,CASSSGQYSYEQYF,TGTGCCAGCAGCTCGGGACAGTATTCCTACGAGCAGTACTTC
few,-,TRBV9,TRBJ1-1,CASSVEPESEAFF,TGTGCCAGCAGCGTAGAGCCGGAATCTGAAGCTTTCTTT
-,-,TRBV6-6,TRBJ1-2,CASSLEGSNYGYTF,TGTGCCAGTTCTCTGGAGGGGTCGAACTATGGCTACACCTTC
-,-,TRBV2,TRBJ2-1,CAASRDGDNEQFF,TGTGCCGCGTCAAGGGACGGAGACAATGAGCAGTTCTTC
few,-,TRBV7-2,TRBJ2-7,CASSQRVSYEQYF,TGTGCCAGCAGTCAACGAGTCTCCTACGAGCAGTACTTC
-,-,TRBV7-2,TRBJ2-1,CASSLLIGTNIEQFF,TGTGCCAGCAGCTTATTAATCGGGACAAATATTGAGCAGTTCTTC
few,TRBD2,TRBV29-1,TRBJ2-7,CSVGLAGTSYEQYF,TGCAGCGTTGGACTAGCGGGGACCTCCTACGAGCAGTACTTC
few,-,TRBV4-3,TRBJ1-2,CASSQAGPYHYGYTF,TGCGCCAGCAGCCAGGCTGGCCCATATCACTATGGCTACACCTTC
-,-,TRBV28,TRBJ2-5,CASMGETQYF,TGTGCCAGCATGGGGGAGACCCAGTACTTC
-,-,TRBV7-2,TRBJ1-6,CASSLVRDSPLHF,TGTGCCAGCAGCTTAGTTAGGGATTCACCCCTCCACTTT
-,TRBD1,TRBV19,TRBJ2-1,CASSGRQGLNNNEQFF,TGTGCCAGTAGTGGAAGACAGGGCCTCAATAACAATGAGCAGTTCTTC
few,-,TRBV19,TRBJ1-4,CASSLGRREKLFF,TGTGCCAGTAGTCTGGGACGGCGGGAAAAACTGTTTTTT
-,TRBD2,TRBV11-2,TRBJ2-3,CASSLAGGTTDTQYF,TGTGCCAGCAGCTTAGCGGGGGGGACGACAGATACGCAGTATTTT
once,TRBD1,TRBV6-5,TRBJ1-2,CASSYQKTGWGGYTF,TGTGCCAGCAGTTACCAAAAGACAGGGTGGGGAGGCTACACCTTC
-,-,TRBV7-2,TRBJ2-7,CASTRGGGSYEQYF,TGTGCCAGCACACGGGGTGGCGGCTCCTACGAGCAGTACTTC
-,TRBD1,TRBV6-5,TRBJ2-1,CASRGSTGGYNEQFF,TGTGCCAGCAGAGGATCGACAGGGGGATACAATGAGCAGTTCTTC
few,-,TRBV18,TRBJ1-4,CASSPGTTNEKLFF,TGTGCCAGCTCACCCGGTACTACTAATGAAAAACTGTTTTTT
-,-,TRBV15,TRBJ2-2,CATSRGGANTGELFF,TGTGCCACCAGCAGAGGGGGGGCGAACACCGGGGAGCTGTTTTTT
-,-,TRBV2,TRBJ2-7,CASSDRGLAEQYF,TGTGCCAGCAGTGATAGGGGTCTAGCCGAGCAGTACTTC
few,-,TRBV9,TRBJ2-7,CASSPGRAPYEQYF,TGTGCCAGCAGCCCGGGACGGGCTCCCTACGAGCAGTACTTC
-,TRBD2,TRBV2,TRBJ2-1,CAGGERNEQFF,TGTGCCGGGGGGGAAAGAAATGAGCAGTTCTTC
-,-,TRBV15,TRBJ1-2,CATSRGQSNYGYTF,TGTGCCACCAGCAGAGGCCAGTCTAACTATGGCTACACCTTC
-,TRBD1,TRBV18,TRBJ2-7,CASSPPGTGGNEQYF,TGTGCCAGCTCACCACCAGGGACAGGGGGCAACGAGCAGTACTTC
-,-,TRBV2,TRBJ1-5,CASSGPAEKPQHF,TGTGCCAGCAGTGGACCCGCCGAGAAGCCCCAGCATTTT
-,TRBD1,TRBV7-8,TRBJ2-2,CASSSRPRDRDVGELFF,TGTGCCAGCAGCTCCAGGCCCCGGGACAGGGACGTCGGGGAGCTGTTTTTT
-,TRBD1,TRBV11-2,TRBJ1-2,CASSPTGNYGYTF,TGTGCCAGCAGCCCGACAGGGAACTATGGCTACACCTTC
-,-,TRBV4-2,TRBJ2-7,CASSLEQGIGDEQYF,TGTGCCAGCAGCTTAGAACAGGGAATCGGTGACGAGCAGTACTTC
-,-,TRBV6-5,TRBJ2-5,CASSKSRDLETQYF,TGTGCCAGCAGTAAAAGCAGGGATTTAGAGACCCAGTACTTC
-,TRBD1,TRBV2,TRBJ1-2,CASSGQGEGGYTF,TGTGCCAGCAGCGGACAGGGCGAGGGTGGCTACACCTTC
-,TRBD1,TRBV19,TRBJ1-4,CASTQGQGRSRLFF,TGTGCCAGTACCCAGGGACAGGGGCGAAGTCGACTGTTTTTT
once,-,TRBV11-1,TRBJ1-1,CASSLRGATANTEAFF,TGTGCCAGCAGCTTGAGGGGGGCGACGGCGAACACTGAAGCTTTCTTT
-,TRBD1,TRBV4-3,TRBJ1-5,CASSQETGDQPQHF,TGCGCCAGCAGCCAAGAGACAGGGGATCAGCCCCAGCATTTT
-,TRBD1,TRBV15,TRBJ1-6,CATATDRASSYNSPLHF,TGTGCCACCGCCACCGACAGGGCATCTTCCTATAATTCACCCCTCCACTTT
-,-,TRBV4-2,TRBJ2-5,CASSQRLKETQYF,TGTGCCAGCAGCCAAAGACTCAAAGAGACCCAGTACTTC
few,-,TRBV7-2,TRBJ2-7,CASSTSGTPGGEQYF,TGTGCCAGCAGCACGTCCGGGACGCCCGGTGGCGAGCAGTACTTC
few,-,TRBV19,TRBJ1-4,CASSDGQATNEKLFF,TGTGCCAGTAGTGACGGACAAGCAACTAATGAAAAACTGTTTTTT
-,-,TRBV9,TRBJ1-6,CASSVAPQGDNSPLHF,TGTGCCAGCAGCGTAGCTCCCCAGGGCGATAATTCACCCCTCCACTTT